This T cell receptor beta chain was found in a study of the immune and genomic landscape of osteosarcoma. The wider study: Most patients were poor-risk; just over 65% had died. Broader study findings: A single dominant hyperexpanded clone appeared in about 5 cases, each with <100 clonotypes. Productive clonality was low overall, averaging roughly 0.1, maximum around 0.29.

The table came from immunoSEQ multiplex PCR; TCRdb's copy has only in-frame clones and leaves some out. Of 2,500 or so clones detected, around 70% appear once; the ten largest clones hold roughly 14%. Germline values: CDR1 SQVTM, CDR2 ANQGSEA. Unmatched junction bases numbered 5, after V lost 5 bases and J lost 2 bases. CDR3 size: 14 residues. To note about this clone: Its target is not known.

The sequenced sample was tumor tissue from a local recurrence in the femur. The sequence derives from a man between 18 and 29 years old with osteosarcoma. The V gene is TRBV29-1, the J gene TRBJ2-3, with TRBD2 identical over 9 bases. CDR3 in amino acids: CSVPSGTYTDTQYF. The CDR3 nucleotides read TGCAGCGTTCCTAGCGGGACCTACACAGATACGCAGTATTTT.